This T cell receptor beta chain is from a study of PD-L1 blockade in urothelial cancer. Using immunoSEQ multiplex PCR, the repertoire was profiled, and TCRdb retains in-frame clones only, with some absent. The data show tens of thousands of clones, approximately 90% seen once. Trimming took off 5 bases at V and 4 bases at J, with 11 bases between the two ends. Germline V gene lookup returns CDR1 MNHEY and CDR2 SVGAGI. There are 13 residues in the CDR3. This clone was observed once. This chain joins TRBV6-5 and TRBJ1-1; D call uncertain. The sample here was PBMCs, taken around atezolizumab (anti-PD-L1) treatment. The source is a man between 60 and 70 years old with urothelial cancer. CDR3 sequence: CASSPEAGTEAFF. DNA for the CDR3: TGTGCCAGCAGTCCCGAAGCGGGCACTGAAGCTTTCTTT.